This T cell receptor (beta chain) was recorded in a study of Graves' ophthalmopathy and Graves' hyperthyroidism. The CDR3 sequence is 14 residues long. Germline CDR1 is LNHDA and CDR2 is SQIVND (reference sequence). V shed 9 bases and J 5 bases; nucleotides not matched to a gene: 10. Certain patients, namely those with other autoimmune diseases, uncontrolled infections, pregnancy or lactation, were excluded. Scientists amplified the TCR beta CDR3 regions from RNA transcripts. An initial RT-PCR round employing HTBI primers preceded a second-round multiplex PCR. TCRdb used MiXCR to reprocess the multiplex PCR reads, holding one entry per CDR3 protein. The table records around 1,000,000 distinct CDR3 sequences, about two fifths of them present only once.

The source is an adult man with Graves' hyperthyroidism. The sequenced material came from peripheral blood or thyroid tissue (not recorded which). The V call is TRBV19, the J call TRBJ2-7, with 10 bases aligning to TRBD2. The CDR3 DNA is TGTGCCAGCAGCTACAGCGGGAGGGCCGACGAGCAGTACTTC. This codes for CASSYSGRADEQYF. Using reference TRBV19 and TRBJ2-7 for the parts outside the CDR3, the full variable domain is DGGITQSPKYLFRKEGQNVTLSCEQNLNHDAMYWYRQDPGQGLRLIYYSQIVNDFQKGDIAEGYSVSREKKESFPLTVTSAQKNPTAFYLCASSYSGRADEQYFGPGTRLTVT.